The 5 T cell receptor beta chains presented below share a single source sample, sequenced in a study of blood T cell repertoires in COVID-19. Some clones are missing from TCRdb's copy, which holds only in-frame ones; the method was immunoSEQ multiplex PCR. The sample has over 110,000 clones; more than 65% are singletons. The specimen sequenced was peripheral blood. Every receptor here comes from a man aged 55 to 69 with active or convalescent COVID-19.

CDR3 residues: CASSLQGGAYGNTIYF. In DNA form, the CDR3 reads TGTGCCAGCAGTTTACAGGGTGGGGCCTATGGAAACACCATATATTTT. The V call is TRBV28, the J call TRBJ1-3, with TRBD1 as a possible D gene (5 bases). This CDR3 is 16 amino acids long. CDR1 and CDR2 from the germline V gene are MDHEN and SYDVKM. Trimming cost V 2 bases and J 3 bases, with 14 bases left between them. The whole variable domain, remainder taken from reference TRBV28 and TRBJ1-3, is DVKVTQSSRYLVKRTGEKVFLECVQDMDHENMFWYRQDPGLGLRLIYFSYDVKMKEKGDIPEGYSVSREKKERFSLILESASTNQTSMYLCASSLQGGAYGNTIYFGEGSWLTVV.

The chain links TRBV6-2 or TRBV6-3 to TRBJ2-5, with D possibly TRBD2 on 6 matching bases. The V and J ends lost 2 bases and 5 bases respectively, with 9 bases between them. Per the germline V gene, CDR1 is MNHEY and CDR2 is SVGEGT. The CDR3 runs to 13 residues. Here the CDR3 reads CASSYTGVETQYF. The CDR3, as DNA: TGTGCCAGCAGTTACACGGGGGTGGAGACCCAGTACTTC.

This chain connects TRBV19 to TRBJ1-2; TRBD1 agrees at 9 bases. Germline loops: CDR1 LNHDA, CDR2 SQIVND (reference sequence). The CDR3 contains 12 residues. V shed 6 bases, J shed 12 bases, and the junction held 8 bases outside the gene matches. CDR3 in DNA: TGTGCCAGTAGCCCTCAACAGGGGGCGAACACCTTC. This gives the protein CASSPQQGANTF. Using reference TRBV19 and TRBJ1-2 for the parts outside the CDR3, the full variable domain is DGGITQSPKYLFRKEGQNVTLSCEQNLNHDAMYWYRQDPGQGLRLIYYSQIVNDFQKGDIAEGYSVSREKKESFPLTVTSAQKNPTAFYLCASSPQQGANTFGSGTRLTVV.

The chain joins TRBV6-6 to TRBJ2-2, with TRBD2 as a possible D gene (6 bases). The CDR3 spans 15 residues. Germline lookup yields CDR1 MNHNY and CDR2 SVGAGI (reference sequence). V was clipped by 2 bases and J by 6 bases, with 13 bases between them. The CDR3 DNA follows: TGTGCCAGCAGTTACGGCAGGGAGGACGCCGGGGAGCTGTTTTTT. This sequence encodes CASSYGREDAGELFF.

The V gene is TRBV7-8, the J gene TRBJ1-1; TRBD1 might be the D (5 bases). The ends were cut back, 5 bases at V and 1 base at J, with 8 bases in the middle. Germline CDR1 and CDR2: SGHVS and FQNEAQ. This CDR3 contains 13 residues. CDR3 coding DNA: TGTGCCAGCAGCGCCCAGGGGAACACTGAAGCTTTCTTT. Encoded protein: CASSAQGNTEAFF.